These T cell receptor beta chains were read from a single sample in a study of blood T cell repertoires in COVID-19. This table comes from immunoSEQ multiplex PCR, and its TCRdb copy is limited to in-frame clones, with some not included. Of approximately 170,000 clones in the sample, more than 75% were seen once. The sequenced sample consisted of peripheral blood. The receptors were sampled from a man in his 70s with acute or convalescent COVID-19. CDR3s include the opening cysteine and the closing phenylalanine or tryptophan. A D gene is named only where the DNA matches it firmly. Size is stated for part of the rows, as once, few or many counts, or as a class when the clone is expanded.

v_call	j_call	d_call	clone_size	cdr3_aa	cdr3_nt
TRBV5-4	TRBJ2-1	TRBD2	.	CASSLGASGPPYNEQFF	TGTGCCAGCAGCTTGGGGGCTAGCGGCCCGCCCTACAATGAGCAGTTCTTC
TRBV28	TRBJ2-1	TRBD2	.	CASSTTSSYSRNEQFF	TGTGCCAGCAGTACGACTAGCAGCTACTCTAGAAATGAGCAGTTCTTC
TRBV7-9	TRBJ1-2	TRBD1	.	CASSPPGQGAGGYTF	TGTGCCAGCAGCCCACCGGGACAGGGGGCAGGGGGCTACACCTTC
TRBV19	TRBJ2-2	TRBD1	.	CASTLAGQGNTGELFF	TGTGCCAGTACCCTCGCGGGACAGGGGAACACCGGGGAGCTGTTTTTT
TRBV7-9	TRBJ1-2	.	.	CASSWGDGAYYGYTF	TGTGCCAGCAGCTGGGGGGACGGGGCCTACTATGGCTACACCTTC
TRBV28	TRBJ2-5	TRBD1	once	CASSAGTGLETQYF	TGTGCCAGCAGTGCCGGGACAGGGTTGGAGACCCAGTACTTC
TRBV6-5	TRBJ1-6	.	once	CASSYGASPLHF	TGTGCCAGCAGTTACGGGGCTTCACCCCTCCACTTT
TRBV5-1	TRBJ2-7	.	.	CASSLGRGSYEQYF	TGCGCCAGCAGCTTGGGACGGGGGAGTTACGAGCAGTACTTC
TRBV5-1	TRBJ2-2	.	once	CASSPDTNTGELFF	TGCGCCAGCAGCCCGGACACGAACACCGGGGAGCTGTTTTTT
TRBV7-9	TRBJ2-1	.	.	CASSLDPGNEQFF	TGTGCCAGCAGCTTAGACCCGGGAAATGAGCAGTTCTTC
TRBV11-2	TRBJ2-3	TRBD2	.	CASSLLAGGGRTDTQYF	TGTGCCAGCAGTTTGCTAGCGGGAGGGGGGAGGACAGATACGCAGTATTTT
TRBV9	TRBJ2-1	TRBD2	.	CASSVRTSVTYNEQFF	TGTGCCAGCAGCGTCCGGACTAGCGTCACCTACAATGAGCAGTTCTTC
TRBV24-1	TRBJ1-1	.	.	CATSDPGATLDTEAFF	TGTGCCACCAGTGATCCGGGAGCAACGTTGGACACTGAAGCTTTCTTT
TRBV28	TRBJ1-2	.	.	CASRPVTNYGYTF	TGTGCCAGCAGACCAGTAACTAACTATGGCTACACCTTC
TRBV28	TRBJ2-1	TRBD1	once	CASILTGGSNEQFF	TGTGCCAGCATATTGACAGGGGGAAGTAATGAGCAGTTCTTC
TRBV30	TRBJ1-1	.	.	CAWSVLVNTEAFF	TGTGCCTGGAGTGTACTCGTGAACACTGAAGCTTTCTTT
TRBV5-1	TRBJ1-1	TRBD1	once	CASSSSGTGMNTEAFF	TGCGCCAGCAGTTCCTCTGGGACAGGGATGAACACTGAAGCTTTCTTT
TRBV7-8	TRBJ1-3	.	.	CASTIILGAETGNTIYF	TGTGCCAGCACCATAATTCTAGGGGCGGAAACTGGAAACACCATATATTTT
TRBV11-3	TRBJ2-2	.	.	CASSSRTGELFF	TGTGCCAGCAGCTCCCGGACCGGGGAGCTGTTTTTT
TRBV7-3	TRBJ2-1	.	.	CASSPTGVGLYNEQFF	TGTGCCAGCAGCCCCACGGGGGTGGGGTTGTACAATGAGCAGTTCTTC
TRBV12-5	TRBJ1-1	.	.	CASGDRNTEAFF	TGTGCTAGTGGGGACAGGAACACTGAAGCTTTCTTT
TRBV4-3	TRBJ2-5	.	.	CASSHDGGETQYF	TGCGCCAGCAGCCACGATGGGGGGGAGACCCAGTACTTC
TRBV4-3	TRBJ2-2	TRBD1	.	CASSQERTGMNTGELFF	TGCGCCAGCAGCCAAGAAAGGACAGGAATGAACACCGGGGAGCTGTTTTTT
TRBV5-8	TRBJ1-6	TRBD1	.	CASSRRTGANSPLHF	TGTGCCAGCAGCCGACGGACAGGCGCTAATTCACCCCTCCACTTT
TRBV7-3	TRBJ1-1	.	.	CASSLIEDTEAFF	TGTGCCAGCAGCTTAATCGAGGACACTGAAGCTTTCTTT
TRBV3-1/TRBV3-2	TRBJ2-3	TRBD2	.	CASSLFLITSGGPGGDTQYF	TGTGCCAGCAGCCTCTTCCTAATTACTAGCGGGGGCCCCGGAGGAGATACGCAGTATTTT
TRBV29-1	TRBJ1-2	TRBD1	.	CSVEDLPGQGAEGYTF	TGCAGCGTTGAAGATCTCCCGGGACAGGGGGCGGAGGGCTACACCTTC
TRBV2	TRBJ1-2	.	.	CASSEDSYGYTF	TGTGCCAGCAGTGAAGACAGTTATGGCTACACCTTC
TRBV7-9	TRBJ1-5	.	.	CASSSPTDNQPQHF	TGTGCCAGCAGCTCGCCGACAGATAATCAGCCCCAGCATTTT
TRBV27	TRBJ1-1	.	.	CASSWNGEAEAFF	TGTGCCAGCAGTTGGAACGGGGAGGCTGAAGCTTTCTTT
TRBV28	TRBJ1-1	TRBD1	.	CASRLSAGQVPWNPTEAFF	TGTGCCAGCAGATTGTCGGCCGGACAGGTACCATGGAATCCGACTGAAGCTTTCTTT
TRBV5-1	TRBJ2-5	.	.	CASSLAVDSSKTQYF	TGCGCCAGCAGCTTGGCCGTGGACAGCTCGAAGACCCAGTACTTC
TRBV7-2	TRBJ1-2	.	.	CASSLAENYGYTF	TGTGCCAGCAGCTTAGCAGAGAACTATGGCTACACCTTC
TRBV7-2	TRBJ2-2	.	.	CASSPRQGGTGELFF	TGTGCCAGCAGCCCTCGCCAGGGTGGTACCGGGGAGCTGTTTTTT
TRBV5-4	TRBJ2-1	TRBD1	.	CASSTRQGLLEQFF	TGTGCCAGCAGCACGAGACAGGGGCTACTTGAGCAGTTCTTC
TRBV10-3	TRBJ1-5	TRBD1	.	CAISERGTGKNQPQHF	TGTGCCATCAGTGAGCGGGGGACAGGAAAAAATCAGCCCCAGCATTTT
TRBV18	TRBJ1-4	TRBD1	.	CASSQIAGTEEGLFF	TGTGCCAGCTCACAGATAGCCGGGACAGAAGAAGGACTGTTTTTT
TRBV4-2	TRBJ1-2	TRBD1	.	CASSQPTGQLYGYTF	TGTGCCAGCAGCCAACCGACGGGACAGCTCTATGGCTACACCTTC
TRBV27	TRBJ2-2	.	.	CASAQYSSTGELFF	TGTGCCAGTGCTCAGTATTCCTCCACCGGGGAGCTGTTTTTT
TRBV7-3	TRBJ1-1	TRBD1	.	CASSSRQGGEAFF	TGTGCCAGCAGCTCCCGACAGGGGGGAGAAGCTTTCTTT
TRBV6-4	TRBJ1-2	.	.	CASSQGYGYTF	TGTGCCAGCAGCCAGGGCTATGGCTACACCTTC
TRBV7-3	TRBJ1-1	TRBD1	many	CASSIGQGAEAFF	TGTGCCAGCAGTATTGGACAGGGCGCTGAAGCTTTCTTT
TRBV12-3/TRBV12-4	TRBJ2-5	.	.	CASSPEGQETQYF	TGTGCCAGCAGCCCAGAGGGCCAAGAGACCCAGTACTTC
TRBV15	TRBJ2-3	TRBD2	.	CATSVRGGVDTQYF	TGTGCCACCAGCGTCCGGGGGGGGGTAGATACGCAGTATTTT
TRBV5-1	TRBJ2-1	TRBD2	.	CASSSRLAGYNEQFF	TGCGCCAGCAGCTCTCGACTAGCGGGGTACAATGAGCAGTTCTTC